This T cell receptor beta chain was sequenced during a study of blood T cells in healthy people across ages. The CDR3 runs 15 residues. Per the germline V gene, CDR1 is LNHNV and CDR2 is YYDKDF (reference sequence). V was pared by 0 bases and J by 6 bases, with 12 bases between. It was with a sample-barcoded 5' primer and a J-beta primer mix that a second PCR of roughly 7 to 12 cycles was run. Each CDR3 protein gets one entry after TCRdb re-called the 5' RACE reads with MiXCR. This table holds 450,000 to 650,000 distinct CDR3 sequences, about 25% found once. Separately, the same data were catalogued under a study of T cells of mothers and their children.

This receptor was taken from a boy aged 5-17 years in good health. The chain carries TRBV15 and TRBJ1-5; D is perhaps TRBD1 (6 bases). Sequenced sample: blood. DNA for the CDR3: TGTGCCACCAGCAGAGATATGGGGGCGGTTCAGCCCCAGCATTTT. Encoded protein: CATSRDMGAVQPQHF.